One and the same sample provided the 18 T cell receptor beta chains below, sequenced in a study of CD4 T cells in relation to SARS-CoV-2 and coronaviruses. Before the COVID-19 pandemic, during about 2010-2018, CD4+ T cells were taken from unexposed donors. Isolation of CD4+ T cells took place after roughly nine days in culture. Clones were read by immunoSEQ multiplex PCR, and TCRdb kept only the in-frame ones, dropping some. The table has about 30,000 clones, 60% to 85% seen once. Their cognate antigens are unknown. The sequenced material came from CD4+ T cells from PBMCs, cultured in vitro. Receptor source: a human donor in good health.

This clone was seen a handful of times. V gene TRBV15 combines with J gene TRBJ1-3; no clear D. V dropped 4 bases and J dropped 2 bases, with 9 bases sitting between them. The CDR3 totals 14 residues. Per the germline V gene, CDR1 is LNHNV and CDR2 is YYDKDF (reference sequence). The DNA for the CDR3 is TGTGCCACCAGCACCGGGATCCCTGGAAACACCATATATTTT. Amino acids: CATSTGIPGNTIYF.

V usage is TRBV30 and J usage is TRBJ2-6; 7 nucleotides match TRBD1. CDR3 length equals 16 residues. Trimming at V came to 3 bases and at J to 4 bases, leaving 9 bases not matched to a gene. Per germline, CDR1 GTSNPN and CDR2 SVGIG (reference sequence). The CDR3, as DNA: TGTGCCTGGAGGAGGGGGCGGTTGGGAGGGGCCAACGTCCTGACTTTC. Its protein is CAWRRGRLGGANVLTF.

This clone was seen once. The chain carries TRBV6-5 and TRBJ2-7; no definite D call. The germline V and J ends were trimmed by 6 bases and 3 bases, with 9 bases remaining between them. Germline values: CDR1 MNHEY, CDR2 SVGAGI. The CDR3 covers 12 residues. CDR3 in amino acids: CASSPNSYEQYF. CDR3 DNA: TGTGCCAGCAGCCCGAACAGCTACGAGCAGTACTTC.

This chain joins TRBV12-3 or TRBV12-4 and TRBJ2-7; D not resolved. This CDR3 is built from 12 residues. V lost 2 bases to trimming and J lost 9 bases, with 11 bases between them. The CDR3 nucleotides are TGTGCCAGCAGTTTAAAAGTGGGGTCGCAGTACTTC. Protein product: CASSLKVGSQYF.

This chain connects TRBV9 to TRBJ1-4; D unresolved. Trimming removed 1 base from V and 8 bases from J, with 9 bases in between. Germline V gives CDR1 SGDLS, CDR2 YYNGEE. The CDR3 totals 13 residues. CDR3 residues: CASSVNTREKLFF. CDR3 nucleotide sequence: TGTGCCAGCAGCGTAAACACAAGAGAAAAACTGTTTTTT.

The chain links TRBV19 to TRBJ1-4; the D is unclear. Deletions cut 7 bases from V and 2 bases from J, with 17 bases between. The CDR3 has 16 amino acids. Per the germline V gene, CDR1 is LNHDA and CDR2 is SQIVND (reference sequence). The CDR3 DNA follows: TGTGCCAGTAACGAACGCCCCGTGCGGACTAATGAAAAACTGTTTTTT. Its translation is CASNERPVRTNEKLFF.

This chain joins TRBV7-6 and TRBJ1-1, with a weak D call TRBD1 (5 bases). The V and J ends lost 5 bases and 3 bases respectively, with 25 bases between them. Germline CDR1 and CDR2: SGHVS and FNYEAQ. This CDR3 has 18 residues. The CDR3: CASSPTGPRQGPYTEAFF. The CDR3 nucleotides read TGTGCCAGCAGCCCAACCGGGCCCCGCCAGGGCCCTTACACTGAAGCTTTCTTT.

This chain uses TRBV6-2 or TRBV6-3 with TRBJ1-2; D call uncertain. Germline loops: CDR1 MNHEY, CDR2 SVGEGT. This CDR3 is 12 amino acids long. V was cut by 2 bases and J by 4 bases, with 5 bases left in between. CDR3 sequence reads: CASSYSAYGYTF. The DNA for the CDR3 is TGTGCCAGCAGTTACAGCGCCTATGGCTACACCTTC.

This clone turned up a few times. One junction end does not reproduce the germline sequence, and a read error may be involved. The chain combines TRBV7-7 with TRBJ2-1; 8 positions agree with TRBD1. This CDR3 is 14 amino acids long. CDR1 is SSHAT and CDR2 is FNYEAQ in the germline V gene (reference sequence). CDR3 loop: CASSLSSGQGEQFF. CDR3 in DNA: TGTGCTAGCAGCTTAAGCTCCGGACAGGGTGAGCAGTTCTTC.

This clone was seen only a few times. The gene calls are TRBV19 and TRBJ2-7; D unclear. The germline V gene encodes CDR1 LNHDA and CDR2 SQIVND (reference sequence). The CDR3 runs 11 residues. Trimming removed 6 bases at V and 3 bases at J, with 6 bases between. The CDR3 spells CASRGFYEQYF. The CDR3, as DNA: TGTGCCAGTAGGGGGTTCTACGAGCAGTACTTC.

This chain links TRBV5-4 with TRBJ1-1; D gene uncertain. Trimming cost V 1 base and J 1 base, with 14 bases left between them. The CDR3 length is 16 residues. Germline CDR1 reads SGHNT; CDR2 reads YYREEE (reference sequence). The CDR3 sequence is CASSLSGSRQNTEAFF. The CDR3 bases are TGTGCCAGCAGCTTGTCGGGGTCCAGGCAGAACACTGAAGCTTTCTTT.

The rearrangement links TRBV6-1 to TRBJ2-1, with 12 bases matching TRBD2. Germline CDR1 and CDR2: MNHNS and SASEGT. V trimming: 6 bases; J trimming: 9 bases; junction bases outside the gene matches: 9. The CDR3 has 15 amino acids. The CDR3 here is CASRGGTSGWSEQFF. The CDR3 bases are TGTGCCAGCAGAGGGGGGACTAGCGGGTGGAGTGAGCAGTTCTTC.

The J gene is TRBJ2-7, the V gene TRBV5-1; the D is unclear. CDR3 size: 14 residues. Germline loops: CDR1 SGHRS, CDR2 YFSETQ. Trimming left V 0 bases short and J 2 bases short, with 9 bases between. The CDR3 sequence: CASSLVESTYEQYF. CDR3 nucleotide sequence: TGCGCCAGCAGCTTGGTTGAGTCGACCTACGAGCAGTACTTC.

This rearrangement joins TRBV29-1 to TRBJ2-6; D is unclear. The CDR3 has 13 residues. Trimming took off 8 bases at V and 0 bases at J, with 8 bases between the two ends. The germline CDR1 and CDR2 sequences are SQVTM and ANQGSEA. The CDR3 sequence is CSYRSSGANVLTF. The CDR3 region has the DNA TGCAGCTACAGAAGCTCTGGGGCCAACGTCCTGACTTTC. Full variable domain (outside the CDR3, taken from reference TRBV29-1 and TRBJ2-6): SAVISQKPSRDICQRGTSLTIQCQVDSQVTMMFWYRQQPGQSLTLIATANQGSEATYESGFVIDKFPISRPNLTFSTLTVSNMSPEDSSIYLCSYRSSGANVLTFGAGSRLTVL.

V is TRBV2 and J is TRBJ2-4, with D perhaps matching TRBD1 or TRBD2 (5 bases each). The CDR3 loop spans 15 amino acids. Looked up from germline, CDR1 is SNHLY and CDR2 is FYNNEI. Trimming removed 8 bases at V and 5 bases at J, with 19 bases between. The CDR3 DNA is TGTGCCAGCTCAGAATGGGGCGGGCTACAAAACATTCAGTACTTC. Protein product: CASSEWGGLQNIQYF.

The rearrangement joins TRBV18 to TRBJ2-6; 7 bases fit TRBD1. Trimming cost V 3 bases and J 7 bases; bases outside gene matches: 15. CDR3 length: 18 amino acids. Germline CDR1 and CDR2: KGHSH and LQKENI. Here the CDR3 reads CASSPSRDSNSRANVLTF. The CDR3 DNA sequence: TGTGCCAGCTCACCCAGCCGGGACAGCAACTCTAGAGCCAACGTCCTGACTTTC.

The chain has TRBV7-2 and TRBJ1-5, with TRBD1 identical over 7 bases. Germline V gene lookup returns CDR1 SGHTA and CDR2 FQGNSA. This CDR3 region has 15 residues. Losses at the gene ends were 1 base for V and 4 bases for J; bases not matched to a gene: 4. In DNA, the CDR3 is TGTGCCAGCAGCTTAGAACCGACAGGGAATCAGCCCCAGCATTTT. Protein product: CASSLEPTGNQPQHF. Full variable domain (outside the CDR3, taken from reference TRBV7-2 and TRBJ1-5): GAGVSQSPSNKVTEKGKDVELRCDPISGHTALYWYRQSLGQGLEFLIYFQGNSAPDKSGLPSDRFSAERTGGSVSTLTIQRTQQEDSAVYLCASSLEPTGNQPQHFGDGTRLSIL.

The count of this clone is one. The gene calls are TRBV4-3 and TRBJ2-5; D is ambiguous. Deletions cut 4 bases from V and 5 bases from J, with 14 bases between. Germline lookup yields CDR1 LGHNA and CDR2 YSLEER. The CDR3 runs 14 residues. In DNA form, the CDR3 reads TGCGCCAGCAGCCCCTCCGGGCAGGTCGAGACCCAGTACTTC. Protein product: CASSPSGQVETQYF.